One and the same sample provided the 18 T cell receptor beta chains below, sequenced in a study of blood T cell repertoires in COVID-19. The table came from immunoSEQ multiplex PCR; TCRdb's copy has only in-frame clones and leaves some out. Of about 70,000 clones listed, around 90% are singletons. Specimen: peripheral blood. The receptors were sampled from a human donor in a cohort sampled during active COVID-19.

The rearrangement uses TRBV7-8 and TRBJ2-7; 7 nucleotides agree with TRBD2. The CDR3 has 15 amino acids. Germline V gene lookup returns CDR1 SGHVS and CDR2 FQNEAQ. The trim removed 5 bases at V and 5 bases at J, leaving 12 bases unmatched. The CDR3 protein is CASSARDYTIDEQYF. The CDR3, as DNA: TGTGCCAGCAGCGCACGGGACTACACAATCGACGAGCAGTACTTC.

Turning to this clone: Different DNA sequences within this sample yield the same CDR3. The rearrangement joins TRBV24-1 to TRBJ1-5; D is possibly TRBD1 (5 bases). Germline values: CDR1 KGHDR, CDR2 SFDVKD. The CDR3 runs to 12 residues. Between the trimmed V and J ends, which lost 10 bases and 6 bases, there was a span of 12 bases. The DNA of the CDR3 is TGTGCCACTAGTACAGGAAGTCAGCCCCAGCATTTT. Translated: CATSTGSQPQHF.

The chain has TRBV4-2 and TRBJ2-3; 11 nucleotides match TRBD2. CDR1 is LGHNA, CDR2 YNFKEQ, per germline. The CDR3 has 14 amino acids. With 9 bases clipped from V and 4 bases from J, the junction kept 6 bases outside the gene matches. The CDR3 loop reads CASNSGGDSDTQYF. The CDR3 bases are TGTGCCAGTAATAGCGGGGGGGATTCAGATACGCAGTATTTT.

V is TRBV19 and J is TRBJ1-4; TRBD1 might be the D (5 bases). Germline V gene data show CDR1 as LNHDA and CDR2 as SQIVND (reference sequence). Trimming pared 7 bases from V and 4 bases from J, leaving 16 bases between. The length of the CDR3 is 15 residues. In DNA, the CDR3 is TGTGCCAGTACCAACTTTGGGACTGGTAATGAAAAACTGTTTTTT. Translated, it gives CASTNFGTGNEKLFF.

Here the CDR3 reads CASRLTGTNTEAFF. As DNA, the CDR3 is TGTGCCAGCAGATTGACAGGGACGAACACTGAAGCTTTCTTT. V and J are TRBV27 and TRBJ1-1; 7 bases line up with TRBD1. From germline, CDR1 is MNHEY and CDR2 SMNVEV (reference sequence). The trim removed 6 bases at V and 1 base at J, leaving 5 bases unmatched. The CDR3 spans 14 residues.

The chain combines TRBV2 with TRBJ1-3, with a weak D call TRBD1 (6 bases). From germline, CDR1 is SNHLY and CDR2 FYNNEI. CDR3 length equals 14 residues. V lost 4 bases to trimming and J lost 9 bases, with 16 bases between them. This CDR3 is CASSGSIRGSTIYF. Here the CDR3 DNA reads TGTGCCAGCAGTGGCTCTATCAGGGGTAGCACCATATATTTT.

The rearrangement uses TRBV7-8 and TRBJ2-3, with a weak D call TRBD2 (5 bases). Germline V gene sequence: CDR1 SGHVS, CDR2 FQNEAQ. CDR3 length equals 16 residues. V was cut by 1 base and J by 5 bases, with 16 bases left in between. Written as DNA, the CDR3 is TGTGCCAGCAGCTTAGTACGGGGAGCGGAAAGAGATACGCAGTATTTT. Translated, it gives CASSLVRGAERDTQYF.

This chain uses TRBV19 with TRBJ1-2; 10 bases are shared with TRBD1. The germline CDR1 and CDR2 sequences are LNHDA and SQIVND (reference sequence). The CDR3 runs 15 residues. Trimming cost V 9 bases and J 4 bases; bases outside gene matches: 11. As DNA, the CDR3 is TGTGCCAGCCGGGACAGGGGAGGGGAAAGCTATGGCTACACCTTC. Protein product: CASRDRGGESYGYTF. The whole variable domain, filled in from reference TRBV19 and TRBJ1-2, reads DGGITQSPKYLFRKEGQNVTLSCEQNLNHDAMYWYRQDPGQGLRLIYYSQIVNDFQKGDIAEGYSVSREKKESFPLTVTSAQKNPTAFYLCASRDRGGESYGYTFGSGTRLTVV.

V gene TRBV27 combines with J gene TRBJ1-1; the D gene is possibly TRBD1 (5 bases). Per the germline V gene, CDR1 is MNHEY and CDR2 is SMNVEV (reference sequence). V was pared by 4 bases and J by 1 base, with 7 bases between. The CDR3 has 13 amino acids. CDR3 DNA: TGTGCCAGCAGTTGGGGGGGGAACACTGAAGCTTTCTTT. It specifies CASSWGGNTEAFF.

The rearrangement links TRBV11-2 to TRBJ2-2; weak D call: TRBD2 (7 bases). The CDR3 is made up of 18 amino acids. V shed 2 bases and J shed 6 bases, with 22 bases lying between them. The germline gives CDR1 SGHAT, CDR2 FQNNGV. In nucleotides, the CDR3 is TGTGCCAGCAGCTTAAGTGGTCCAAGGGGGGGCCGGTCCGGGGAGCTGTTTTTT. This translates into CASSLSGPRGGRSGELFF.

V gene TRBV18 combines with J gene TRBJ1-1; 7 nucleotides line up with TRBD1. Trimming cost V 5 bases and J 0 bases; bases outside gene matches: 6. The CDR3 length is 15 residues. Looked up from germline, CDR1 is KGHSH and CDR2 is LQKENI. CDR3 bases: TGTGCCAGCTCAGAAGGACAGGCGATGAACACTGAAGCTTTCTTT. Its protein product is CASSEGQAMNTEAFF. The full variable domain, in which reference TRBV18 and TRBJ1-1 provide the parts outside the CDR3, is NAGVMQNPRHLVRRRGQEARLRCSPMKGHSHVYWYRQLPEEGLKFMVYLQKENIIDESGMPKERFSAEFPKEGPSILRIQQVVRGDSAAYFCASSEGQAMNTEAFFGQGTRLTVV.

V gene TRBV24-1 combines with J gene TRBJ1-5; 10 bases line up with TRBD1. Unmatched junction bases numbered 7, after V lost 3 bases and J lost 6 bases. This CDR3 has 16 residues. The germline V gene encodes CDR1 KGHDR and CDR2 SFDVKD. The CDR3, as DNA: TGTGCCACCAGTGATCGAGACAGGGGGCTAGGTCAGCCCCAGCATTTT. Residues: CATSDRDRGLGQPQHF.

The CDR3 DNA is TGTGCCAGCAGCGTAGAAGGAAACAGGGGGGACACTGAAGCTTTCTTT. Residues: CASSVEGNRGDTEAFF. The rearrangement joins TRBV9 to TRBJ1-1; 8 bases map to TRBD1. The V gene end was trimmed by 0 bases and the J gene end by 3 bases; junction bases not matched to a gene: 7. The CDR3 is made up of 16 amino acids. Germline lookup yields CDR1 SGDLS and CDR2 YYNGEE. Filled out from reference TRBV9 and TRBJ1-1, the complete variable domain reads DSGVTQTPKHLITATGQRVTLRCSPRSGDLSVYWYQQSLDQGLQFLIQYYNGEERAKGNILERFSAQQFPDLHSELNLSSLELGDSALYFCASSVEGNRGDTEAFFGQGTRLTVV.

This clone has only a few counts. The J gene is TRBJ1-6, the V gene TRBV21-1. TRBV21-1 is annotated as a pseudogene. There are 14 residues in the CDR3. The CDR3 loop reads CASSKQLNHSPLHF. For the CDR3, the DNA is TGTGCCAGCAGCAAGCAACTGAACCATTCACCCCTCCACTTT.

This clone was seen only once. The rearrangement joins TRBV28 to TRBJ1-5; 7 nucleotides match TRBD1. V lost 6 bases, J lost 0 bases, and 17 bases stayed unmatched. In germline, CDR1 is MDHEN, CDR2 SYDVKM. The CDR3 sequence is 19 residues long. In nucleotides, the CDR3 is TGTGCCAGCAGCCCCCATACAGGGGTCCGGGTTTATAGCAATCAGCCCCAGCATTTT. Translation: CASSPHTGVRVYSNQPQHF.

The V gene is TRBV9, the J gene TRBJ1-2; the match to TRBD1 covers 7 bases. V shed 1 base and J 4 bases; nucleotides not matched to a gene: 7. CDR1 SGDLS and CDR2 YYNGEE come from the germline V gene. This CDR3 is built from 15 residues. CDR3 nucleotide sequence: TGTGCCAGCAGCGTATCGAGGACAGGACCCTATGGCTACACCTTC. This sequence encodes CASSVSRTGPYGYTF.

The chain is built from TRBV10-3 and TRBJ1-1, with 7 bases matching TRBD1. The trim removed 8 bases at V and 0 bases at J, leaving 18 bases unmatched. The length of the CDR3 is 18 residues. In germline, CDR1 is ENHRY, CDR2 SYGVKD. In DNA form, the CDR3 reads TGTGCCATCTGGGACAGACAGGGAGAACGACCCATGAACACTGAAGCTTTCTTT. Its translation: CAIWDRQGERPMNTEAFF.

A remark on this clone: A read error may produce the germline difference seen at one junction end. The gene calls are TRBV12-3 or TRBV12-4 and TRBJ2-3; 15 bases match TRBD2. This CDR3 is built from 13 residues. DNA for the CDR3: TGTGCCAGCAGCCTGACCGGACTAGCGGGGGGGCGCTGG. It specifies CASSLTGLAGGRW.